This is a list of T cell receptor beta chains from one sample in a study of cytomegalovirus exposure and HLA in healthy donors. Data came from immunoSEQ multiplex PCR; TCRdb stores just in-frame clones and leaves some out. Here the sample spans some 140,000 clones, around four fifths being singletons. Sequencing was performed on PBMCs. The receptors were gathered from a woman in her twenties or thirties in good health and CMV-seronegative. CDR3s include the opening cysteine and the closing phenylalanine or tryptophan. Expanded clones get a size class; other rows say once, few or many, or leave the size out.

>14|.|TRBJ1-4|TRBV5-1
CASRPDRGEGKLFF
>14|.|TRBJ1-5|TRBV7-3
CASSGGSPGEPQHF
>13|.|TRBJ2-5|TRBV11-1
CASSFGPVKTQYF
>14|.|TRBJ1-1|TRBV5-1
CASSPQGTRTEAFF
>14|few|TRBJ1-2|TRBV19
CASNSLLAPYGYTF
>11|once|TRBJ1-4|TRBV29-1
CSATGGKKLFF
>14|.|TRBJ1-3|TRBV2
CASSPGGSGNTIYF
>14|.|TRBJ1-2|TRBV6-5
CASSYAGMGYGYTF
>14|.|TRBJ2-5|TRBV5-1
CASSQGQGPETQYF
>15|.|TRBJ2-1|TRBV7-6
CASSFSGGNYNEQFF
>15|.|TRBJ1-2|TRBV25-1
CASSDKDRGRHGYTF
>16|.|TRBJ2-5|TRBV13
CASSSVKRGEAETQYF
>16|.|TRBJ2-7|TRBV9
CASSVWGQAHIYEQYF
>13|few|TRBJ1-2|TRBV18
CASSQGQTYGYTF
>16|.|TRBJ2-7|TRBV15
CATSRDGSAGGHEQYF
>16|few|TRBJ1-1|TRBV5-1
CASSPRAGDVGTEAFF
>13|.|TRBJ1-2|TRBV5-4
CASSPMTEYGYTF
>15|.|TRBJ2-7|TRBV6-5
CASSYSTEAVYEQYF
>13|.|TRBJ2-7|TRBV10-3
CAISRGGGYEQYF
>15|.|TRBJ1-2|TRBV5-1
CASSLAGQGSYGYTF
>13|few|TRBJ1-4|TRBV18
CASSGRSNEKLFF
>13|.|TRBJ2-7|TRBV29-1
CSVGASGSYEQYF
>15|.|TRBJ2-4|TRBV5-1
CASSVTGGRDNIQYF
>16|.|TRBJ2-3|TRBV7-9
CASKLGQGLETDTQYF
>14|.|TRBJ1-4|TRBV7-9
CASSLGGANEKLFF
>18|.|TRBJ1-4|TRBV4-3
CASSPTPGGQSTNEKLFF
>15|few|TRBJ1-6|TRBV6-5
CASSDSLGGGSPLHF
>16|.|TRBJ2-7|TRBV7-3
CASSPQDRVLRHEQYF
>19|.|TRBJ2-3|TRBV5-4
CASSLEHRQSYPRTDTQYF
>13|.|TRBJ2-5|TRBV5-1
CASSRQSQETQYF